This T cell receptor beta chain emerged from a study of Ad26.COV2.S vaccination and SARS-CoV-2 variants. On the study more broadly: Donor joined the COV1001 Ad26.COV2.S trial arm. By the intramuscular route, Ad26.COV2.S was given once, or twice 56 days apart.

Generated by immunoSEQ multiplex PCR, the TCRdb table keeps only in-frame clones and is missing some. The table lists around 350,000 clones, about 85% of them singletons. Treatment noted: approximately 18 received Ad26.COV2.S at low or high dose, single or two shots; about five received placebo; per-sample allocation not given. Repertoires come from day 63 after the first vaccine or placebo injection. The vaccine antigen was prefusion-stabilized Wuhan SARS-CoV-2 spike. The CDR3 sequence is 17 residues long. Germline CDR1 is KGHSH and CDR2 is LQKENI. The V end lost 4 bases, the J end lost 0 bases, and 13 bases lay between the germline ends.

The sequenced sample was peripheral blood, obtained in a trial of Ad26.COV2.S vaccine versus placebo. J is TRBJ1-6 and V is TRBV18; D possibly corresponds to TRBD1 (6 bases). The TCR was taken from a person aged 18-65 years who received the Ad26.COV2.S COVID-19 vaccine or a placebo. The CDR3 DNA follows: TGTGCCAGCTCACGTTCGGGACAAATCTCCTATAATTCACCCCTCCACTTT. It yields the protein CASSRSGQISYNSPLHF.